A selection of T cell receptor beta chains follows, all from one sample in a study of blood T cell repertoires in COVID-19. The assay was immunoSEQ multiplex PCR, and TCRdb's table has in-frame clones only and misses some. The profile shows about 190,000 clones, 70% to 85% of them singletons. Sequenced input: PBMCs or T cells enriched from blood (not recorded which). The receptors stem from a woman aged 25 to 39 who had recovered from COVID-19. The CDR3 runs from the conserved cysteine through the conserved F or W. D genes are given only for firm matches. A row's size may be missing; if present it is once, few, many or a size class.

V	D	size	J	CDR3	DNA
TRBV9	TRBD2	once	TRBJ2-3	CASTVLAGGPDTQYF	TGTGCCAGCACCGTACTAGCGGGGGGTCCAGATACGCAGTATTTT
TRBV5-1	.	.	TRBJ1-2	CASSFDRDYGYTF	TGCGCCAGCAGCTTTGACAGAGACTATGGCTACACCTTC
TRBV19	.	.	TRBJ2-1	CASSSLRRGTGKASGAYNEQFF	TGTGCCAGTAGCTCCCTACGACGCGGGACAGGGAAGGCTAGCGGGGCCTACAATGAGCAGTTCTTC
TRBV11-2	TRBD1	.	TRBJ2-7	CASSSSTGASYEQYF	TGTGCCAGCAGCTCCTCGACAGGGGCTTCCTACGAGCAGTACTTC
TRBV3-1/TRBV3-2	.	.	TRBJ1-6	CASSQERHGNSGSPLHF	TGTGCCAGCAGCCAAGAACGGCACGGCAATTCGGGTTCACCCCTCCACTTT
TRBV2	.	.	TRBJ1-5	CASSKDSLYQPQHF	TGTGCCAGCAGTAAGGACAGCTTGTATCAGCCCCAGCATTTT
TRBV28	TRBD2	few	TRBJ2-1	CASKEGLAGDRSEQFF	TGTGCCAGCAAAGAAGGACTAGCGGGGGACAGAAGTGAGCAGTTCTTC
TRBV18	.	.	TRBJ2-5	CASSPEGLVQETQYF	TGTGCCAGCTCACCGGAGGGACTGGTCCAAGAGACCCAGTACTTC
TRBV19	TRBD1	.	TRBJ1-2	CAENRPGQNPYGYTF	TGTGCCGAGAACCGTCCGGGACAGAATCCCTATGGCTACACCTTC
TRBV27	TRBD2	.	TRBJ2-3	CASSLVGLAGGTQYF	TGTGCCAGCAGTTTAGTCGGACTAGCGGGGGGGACGCAGTATTTT
TRBV3-1/TRBV3-2	TRBD2	.	TRBJ2-5	CASRPWTSKETQYF	TGTGCCAGCAGGCCTTGGACTAGCAAGGAGACCCAGTACTTC
TRBV2	.	.	TRBJ2-2	CASSPLTGSPGRNTGELFF	TGTGCCAGCAGTCCTCTTACAGGGTCACCGGGTCGGAACACCGGGGAGCTGTTTTTT
TRBV18	.	.	TRBJ1-1	CASSPGVGTEAFF	TGTGCCAGCTCACCGGGAGTCGGCACTGAAGCTTTCTTT
TRBV5-1	TRBD1	.	TRBJ1-4	CASSLRTGGEKLFF	TGCGCCAGCAGCTTGAGGACAGGGGGGGAAAAACTGTTTTTT
TRBV19	.	few	TRBJ1-3	CASSIQRSSGNTIYF	TGTGCCAGTAGTATTCAGCGGAGCTCTGGAAACACCATATATTTT
TRBV5-8	TRBD1	.	TRBJ2-3	CASSLAGRGSDTQYF	TGTGCCAGCAGCCTGGCGGGCAGGGGGTCAGATACGCAGTATTTT
TRBV29-1	TRBD2	.	TRBJ2-1	CSVFREGLYNEQFF	TGCAGCGTTTTCCGGGAGGGCCTCTACAATGAGCAGTTCTTC
TRBV24-1	TRBD1	once	TRBJ2-1	CATETGQLNEQFF	TGTGCCACAGAGACAGGGCAACTGAATGAGCAGTTCTTC
TRBV6-6	TRBD2	.	TRBJ2-5	CASHRGLAGVGETQYF	TGTGCCAGCCATCGGGGATTAGCGGGGGTGGGGGAGACCCAGTACTTC
TRBV12-3/TRBV12-4	.	.	TRBJ2-3	CASNTGTDTQYF	TGTGCCAGCAATACTGGCACAGATACGCAGTATTTT
TRBV2	.	.	TRBJ1-4	CASRERQNNEKLFF	TGTGCCAGCAGAGAGCGACAGAATAATGAAAAACTGTTTTTT
TRBV7-2	TRBD2	.	TRBJ2-3	CASSLTKWGGGTTDTQYF	TGTGCCAGCAGCTTAACCAAGTGGGGGGGTGGAACCACAGATACGCAGTATTTT
TRBV2	TRBD1	.	TRBJ1-2	CASSEAGQGGNYGYTF	TGTGCCAGCAGTGAAGCCGGACAGGGAGGAAACTATGGCTACACCTTC
TRBV9	.	few	TRBJ2-2	CASSPSTGSFTGELFF	TGTGCCAGCAGCCCCTCCACCGGGTCATTCACCGGGGAGCTGTTTTTT
TRBV19	TRBD1	.	TRBJ2-7	CASSNQGDSYEQYF	TGTGCCAGTAGCAATCAGGGGGACAGCTACGAGCAGTACTTC
TRBV2	TRBD1	.	TRBJ1-2	CASSDDRGTLRYTF	TGTGCCAGCAGCGACGACAGGGGAACTCTCCGCTACACCTTC
TRBV2	.	once	TRBJ1-5	CASNGRVSQPQHF	TGTGCCAGTAACGGGAGGGTCTCTCAGCCCCAGCATTTT